This TCR beta chain is from a study of T cell responses to AZD1222 COVID-19 vaccine (dated by TCRdb to about 2021). Broadly, across the study: Because spike-specific TCR depth and breadth did not differ between the two schedules, AZD1222 recipients who got a second dose at roughly 4 weeks were pooled with those who got a second dose at roughly 12 weeks. Trial participants were enrolled into age subgroups of 18-55, 56-69 and 70-plus years, which contained about 150, 27 and 61 TCR-sequenced participants, respectively. A total of 233 trial participants underwent TCR sequencing, of whom about 210 received two doses of AZD1222 and some 25 received two doses of the MenACWY control vaccine. Broad study findings and their caveats: Because no day 14 peak-response samples were available, repertoires were characterized only after the peak T cell response. Participants were mostly white British and included more females than males, and it was suggested by the authors that clonal diversity may have been underestimated. Nearly half of unique spike-specific TCRs reportedly recognized epitopes outside regions mutated in the B.1.351 and B.1.1.7 variants. Only five to seven AZD1222 recipients were SARS-CoV-2 seropositive at baseline, limiting conclusions about previously exposed vaccinees. The vaccine-associated CD4 TCRs covered the entire spike protein, and the dominant responses fell in regions 160-218 and 743-854. A significant rise in spike-specific TCR breadth and depth was observed after two AZD1222 doses relative to day 0 and relative to MenACWY recipients. The 56-69-year group was small, and its depth increase did not reach significance, likely because of low power.

With regard to this clone: No cognate antigen has been identified for it. Per-base qualities were not stored, and no clone one base away is much larger.

The time point label on this specimen signifies: baseline before first vaccination. Vaccinee samples came from UK trials COV001 and COV002, including a single-blind randomized controlled phase 2/3 trial of AZD1222 (ChAdOx1 nCoV-19) in healthy adults. For TCRbeta chain sequencing, PBMC samples were collected from trial participants at day 0 and at day 28 after the second dose. The CDR3 regions of human TCRbeta chains were analyzed by immunosequencing. The authors' analysis ran thus. TCRs in the repertoires were matched against a reference library of SARS-CoV-2-specific TCRs that had been generated with the MIRA antigen-specificity platform. Breadth meant the fraction of unique TCRs that were SARS-CoV-2-associated, whereas depth meant the fraction of total T cells that were SARS-CoV-2-associated. Each spike-specific TCR was assigned to its reactive spike region and to a CD4 or CD8 class using the MIRA data. Log10-transformed breadth and depth values were compared by one-way ANOVA with Sidak's multiple comparisons tests. This immuneACCESS table, as held by TCRdb, lists in-frame sequences with V and J called but not all clones. Of the missing ones, under half trace to an unresolved V gene in checked studies; the others have no known cause. From that table come the V and J calls and clone size; the DNA was used to work out D and trimming. The sample table shows 90,000 to 150,000 clones, and around nine tenths are seen once. The ten biggest clones cover 8.4% of the sample.

Trimming leaves V shorter by 2 bases and J shorter by 4 bases, with the junction holding 5 bases beyond the gene matches. The CDR3 starts with the cysteine, ends with the phenylalanine, and has 15 residues. Of the read, only the CDR3 DNA is kept; its 45 bases are in frame from base 1. CDR1 LGHDT and CDR2 YNNKEL were looked up in the germline V gene (reference sequence). The chain couples TRBV3-1 (or the pseudogene TRBV3-2) to TRBJ1-5; TRBD1 aligns with 7 central bases. Source: peripheral blood, taken on day 0 of AZD1222 vaccination. The origin of this receptor is an adult in good health. The CDR3 loop reads CASSQTGAFNQPQHF. The nucleotides are TGTGCCAGCAGCCAAACAGGGGCATTTAATCAGCCCCAGCATTTT.